A single sample is the source of the 15 T cell receptor beta chains below, sequenced in a study of blood T cell repertoires in COVID-19. The data were produced by immunoSEQ multiplex PCR, yet TCRdb's version contains in-frame clones alone and is incomplete. The sample contains about 97,000 clones, approximately 80% of which appear only once. The sequenced material came from peripheral blood. The receptors here all came from a human donor in a cohort sampled during active COVID-19.

The chain couples TRBV9 to TRBJ2-1; 8 positions agree with TRBD2. The germline gives CDR1 SGDLS, CDR2 YYNGEE. This CDR3 region has 15 residues. V was pared by 4 bases and J by 5 bases, with 8 bases of the junction left unmatched. CDR3 sequence reads: CASSRAGERDNEQFF. In DNA form, the CDR3 reads TGTGCCAGCAGCCGAGCGGGGGAGAGAGACAATGAGCAGTTCTTC.

This chain uses TRBV6-2 or TRBV6-3 with TRBJ2-4, with D possibly being TRBD2 (5 bases). Trimming shortened V by 4 bases and J by 3 bases, and 19 bases separated the two germline ends. Per germline, CDR1 MNHEY and CDR2 SVGEGT. The CDR3 contains 17 residues. In nucleotides, the CDR3 is TGTGCCAGCAGTTCCTTCCCGCAACCCCGGGGCAAAAACATTCAGTACTTC. Protein sequence: CASSSFPQPRGKNIQYF.

The chain combines TRBV6-2 or TRBV6-3 with TRBJ2-1; TRBD1 might be the D (6 bases). The CDR3 extends over 15 amino acids. V was shortened by 5 bases and J by 3 bases, with 14 bases between the two germline ends. The germline V gene has CDR1 MNHEY and CDR2 SVGEGT. The CDR3 region is CASSPRDTRYNEQFF. As DNA, the CDR3 is TGTGCCAGCAGTCCCCGGGACACCCGCTACAATGAGCAGTTCTTC.

The chain couples TRBV2 to TRBJ2-5; D ambiguous. V was pared by 6 bases and J by 1 base, with 12 bases between. Germline V gene lookup returns CDR1 SNHLY and CDR2 FYNNEI. CDR3 length: 14 residues. The CDR3 bases are TGTGCCAGCAGCCCAACAGTTATCCAAGAGACCCAGTACTTC. Translating it yields CASSPTVIQETQYF.

The J gene is TRBJ2-5, the V gene TRBV5-6, with a possible D match to TRBD1 (6 bases). Trimming took 4 bases from V and 5 from J, leaving 21 bases between them. This CDR3 has 16 amino acids. Germline CDR1 is SGHDT and CDR2 is YYEEEE. The CDR3 spells CASSLSIRGFGETQYF. In nucleotides, the CDR3 is TGTGCCAGCAGCCTATCGATCAGGGGTTTTGGGGAGACCCAGTACTTC.

The rearrangement links TRBV5-1 to TRBJ2-7, with a possible D match to TRBD2 (6 bases). CDR1 is SGHRS, CDR2 YFSETQ, per germline. The V end lost 5 bases, the J end lost 4 bases, and 16 bases lay between the germline ends. This CDR3 is built from 14 residues. In DNA, the CDR3 is TGCGCCAGCAGTATGGGGGGTGGATTATACGAGCAGTACTTC. It codes for CASSMGGGLYEQYF.

The V gene is TRBV7-8, the J gene TRBJ1-6; D possibly corresponds to TRBD1 (5 bases). Trimming left V 5 bases short and J 7 bases short, with 12 bases between. This CDR3 has 14 amino acids. CDR1 is SGHVS and CDR2 is FQNEAQ in the germline V gene. CDR3 bases: TGTGCCAGCAGCCCCGCGCGGGGCAATTCACCCCTCCACTTT. Residues: CASSPARGNSPLHF.

CDR3 in amino acids: CAISESFGTGVYEQYF. The DNA for the CDR3 is TGTGCCATCAGTGAGTCCTTCGGGACAGGGGTCTACGAGCAGTACTTC. V is TRBV10-3 and J is TRBJ2-7; 10 bases fit TRBD1. Germline V gene lookup returns CDR1 ENHRY and CDR2 SYGVKD. This CDR3 region has 16 residues. Germline trimming cut 0 bases from V and 3 bases from J; bases unmatched to any gene: 5.

The chain joins TRBV9 to TRBJ2-7; a weak D match, TRBD1 (5 bases). CDR3 length: 14 amino acids. Germline V gene sequence: CDR1 SGDLS, CDR2 YYNGEE. V was trimmed by 3 bases and J by 3 bases, leaving 13 bases between them. The CDR3 loop is CASSARVSDYEQYF. CDR3 DNA: TGTGCCAGCAGCGCCAGGGTTTCTGACTACGAGCAGTACTTC.

This clone was detected ten times or more. V gene TRBV7-2 combines with J gene TRBJ2-7; D call uncertain. This CDR3 contains 14 residues. Germline lookup yields CDR1 SGHTA and CDR2 FQGNSA. The germline V and J ends were trimmed by 1 base and 2 bases, with 9 bases remaining between them. For the CDR3, the DNA is TGTGCCAGCAGCTTAGTTGCCAGAACCTACGAGCAGTACTTC. Translation: CASSLVARTYEQYF. Full variable domain (outside the CDR3, taken from reference TRBV7-2 and TRBJ2-7): GAGVSQSPSNKVTEKGKDVELRCDPISGHTALYWYRQSLGQGLEFLIYFQGNSAPDKSGLPSDRFSAERTGGSVSTLTIQRTQQEDSAVYLCASSLVARTYEQYFGPGTRLTVT.

This chain connects TRBV4-1 to TRBJ2-3; 9 nucleotides agree with TRBD2. The germline CDR1 and CDR2 sequences are MGHRA and YSYEKL. Germline trimming cut 5 bases from V and 1 base from J; bases unmatched to any gene: 1. CDR3 length equals 14 residues. CDR3 in amino acids: CASSGGGGTDTQYF. The CDR3, as DNA: TGCGCCAGCAGCGGCGGGGGGGGCACAGATACGCAGTATTTT.

This chain joins TRBV28 and TRBJ2-5; D might be TRBD1 (6 bases). The ends were cut back, 5 bases at V and 2 bases at J, with 9 bases in the middle. The CDR3 contains 13 residues. Germline V gene lookup returns CDR1 MDHEN and CDR2 SYDVKM. In DNA form, the CDR3 reads TGTGCCAGCAGTGTCGGACAGCAAGAGACCCAGTACTTC. It specifies CASSVGQQETQYF.

The V gene is TRBV28, the J gene TRBJ1-3, with D maybe TRBD1 (6 bases). V lost 2 bases, J lost 1 base, and 15 bases lay in between. Germline V gene lookup returns CDR1 MDHEN and CDR2 SYDVKM. The CDR3 spans 17 residues. CDR3 DNA: TGTGCCAGCAGTTTAAGGTTGGGACAACTTTCTGGAAACACCATATATTTT. It codes for CASSLRLGQLSGNTIYF.

This clone has just a few counts. This chain uses TRBV7-6 with TRBJ2-2; 13 bases map to TRBD2. V shed 5 bases and J 6 bases; nucleotides not matched to a gene: 6. Germline V CDR1 and CDR2: SGHVS, FNYEAQ. This CDR3 comprises 16 residues. DNA for the CDR3: TGTGCCAGCAGCGCCGGACTAGCGGGGGCTCCCGGGGAGCTGTTTTTT. Encoded protein: CASSAGLAGAPGELFF.

The sample holds a few counts of this clone. This rearrangement joins TRBV23-1 to TRBJ1-2; 10 bases line up with TRBD1. TRBV23-1 is placed among ORFs of uncertain function. Trimming took 10 bases from V and 2 from J; bases not matched to a gene: 10. The CDR3 loop spans 15 amino acids. The CDR3 is CAIRPRTGGNYGYTF. The CDR3 nucleotides read TGCGCCATCCGCCCCCGGACAGGGGGGAACTATGGCTACACCTTC.